The rows below give T cell receptor beta chains drawn from one sample of a study of OX40 agonist ivuxolimab in advanced cancers. Profiling relied on immunoSEQ multiplex PCR, and the TCRdb table lists in-frame clones only, not all of them. The sample holds about 41,000 clones, approximately 88% seen once. This material consisted of CD4+ or CD8+ T cells sorted from blood, taken in a trial of the OX40 agonist ivuxolimab. The receptors shown here come from an adult with an advanced solid tumor such as melanoma, head and neck, liver or kidney cancer. Each CDR3 is given without its conserved first and last residue. Some rows have no size entry. The others give once, few or many, or a class for an expanded clone.

NA	TRBV27	TRBJ1-2	ASSLFGRTNYGYT
NA	TRBV30	TRBJ2-3	AWSVGPDTQY
NA	TRBV6-5	TRBJ2-5	ASSYGETQY
NA	TRBV4-1	TRBJ2-7	ASSYRGGVDEQY
few	TRBV7-9	TRBJ1-2	ASSLNPDIHTGYT
NA	TRBV27	TRBJ1-6	ASSLGVGNSPLH
NA	TRBV6-6	TRBJ1-5	ASSPGFQPQH
NA	TRBV4-1	TRBJ2-2	ASSQADRDTGELF
NA	TRBV27	TRBJ2-1	ASSDPRAGTYNEQF
NA	TRBV9	TRBJ2-1	ASSSGWGSSYNEQF
NA	TRBV5-6	TRBJ2-1	ASSLLSSGNYNEQF
NA	TRBV4-2	TRBJ2-2	ASSVGWDRNTGELF
NA	TRBV15	TRBJ1-2	ATSFRQGDVSYT
NA	TRBV6-6	TRBJ2-7	ASSRDHYEQY
NA	TRBV4-1	TRBJ1-4	ASSPEGFATNEKLF
NA	TRBV10-1	TRBJ2-7	ASSEVQGHPYEQY
NA	TRBV4-2	TRBJ2-7	ASSPRGSGRGYEQY
NA	TRBV11-2	TRBJ1-3	ASSLFWQRGTGTGNTIY
NA	TRBV5-1	TRBJ2-1	ASSLAGGAVYNEQF
NA	TRBV7-9	TRBJ2-1	ASQGNVGHEQF
NA	TRBV4-1	TRBJ2-7	ASSQEVGRYEQY
NA	TRBV9	TRBJ2-3	ASSVRPPGQGGPATQY
once	TRBV18	TRBJ2-2	ASSPPPGQGFPGELF
NA	TRBV11-2	TRBJ2-1	ASRPGQPYNEQF
NA	TRBV7-2	TRBJ2-7	ASSFRFEQY
many	TRBV2	TRBJ2-3	ALRGAQGQSTDTQY
NA	TRBV6-5	TRBJ2-7	ASSYSGPGYEQY
NA	TRBV10-2	TRBJ2-3	ASSEGGADTQY
few	TRBV6-1	TRBJ1-5	ASSEGKPQH
NA	TRBV7-3	TRBJ2-1	ASSPRGGATNEQF
NA	TRBV5-1	TRBJ2-7	ASSLRGSPYEQY
NA	TRBV9	TRBJ2-1	ASSAPSSYNEQF
NA	TRBV5-7	TRBJ2-2	ASSARNQAEGLF
NA	TRBV5-1	TRBJ1-5	ASSAGTGDSNQPQH
NA	TRBV4-1	TRBJ2-1	ASSQRAGMGNEQF